Following are 2 T cell receptor beta chains from one sample sequenced in a study of blood T cell repertoires in COVID-19. Some clones are missing from TCRdb's copy, which holds only in-frame ones; the method was immunoSEQ multiplex PCR. This table has 300,000 to 350,000 clones, 75% to 90% appearing once. The source material was PBMCs or T cells enriched from blood (not recorded which). These receptors came from a man aged 25 to 40 who had recovered from COVID-19.

CDR3: CASRPSRVFYTF. CDR3 in DNA: TGTGCCAGCAGACCTTCTCGGGTTTTCTACACCTTC. This chain connects TRBV6-5 to TRBJ1-2; D call uncertain. This CDR3 has 12 amino acids. Germline CDR1 MNHEY, CDR2 SVGAGI. V was trimmed by 6 bases and J by 10 bases, leaving 15 bases between them.

This chain connects TRBV2 to TRBJ1-1; 8 bases line up with TRBD1. The CDR3 loop spans 13 amino acids. From germline, CDR1 is SNHLY and CDR2 FYNNEI. Trimming removed 7 bases from V and 2 bases from J; junction bases left unmatched: 3. CDR3 in DNA: TGTGCCAGCACAGGGGGCCCTAACACTGAAGCTTTCTTT. Protein product: CASTGGPNTEAFF. The entire variable domain, with the rest obtained from reference TRBV2 and TRBJ1-1, is as follows: EPEVTQTPSHQVTQMGQEVILRCVPISNHLYFYWYRQILGQKVEFLVSFYNNEISEKSEIFDDQFSVERPDGSNFTLKIRSTKLEDSAMYFCASTGGPNTEAFFGQGTRLTVV.